What follows is one T cell receptor beta chain and its context. Its antigen is as yet unknown. A read error may be the cause here, since a much bigger clone is one base away. Construction of TCR beta libraries was performed using quantitative 5'-RACE with molecular barcodes. TCRdb ran MiXCR on the 5' RACE reads and lists one entry per CDR3 protein. The sample contains about 210,000 distinct CDR3 sequences, about 7.3% of which appear only once. Deletions cut 2 bases from V and 4 bases from J, with 11 bases between. There are 14 residues in the CDR3. CDR1 is SGHAT, CDR2 FQNNGV, per germline. This entry comes from a study of CD8 T cells in ankylosing spondylitis. Study results and limitations: Disease-linked clones were reportedly significantly enriched in matched ankylosing spondylitis synovial fluid. In ankylosing spondylitis blood, a motif of 7 to 9 highly homologous TCR beta variants appeared characteristic. Clones linked with disease were CD8+ and fairly uncommon in the peripheral blood.

Specimen: blood, either unsorted or a sorted T cell fraction (not recorded which). This rearrangement joins TRBV11-2 to TRBJ1-1; D gene unclear. This clonotype originated in a male donor with ankylosing spondylitis. The CDR3, as DNA: TGTGCCAGCAGCTTATTTAGGGTGGGCACTGAAGCTTTCTTT. Protein product: CASSLFRVGTEAFF.